Here is one T cell receptor beta chain with its context. No antigen is known for it. This entry comes from a study of shared clonotypes between healthy human individuals. General study results and limits: Clonotypes shared by all four donors outscored non-shared clonotypes in generation probability. A handful of donors showed sharing of approximately 5% of naive CD4 clonotypes.

Every immunoSEQ plate was one replicate of a subset's evenly spread DNA. Libraries were prepared by immunoSEQ multiplex PCR; TCRdb keeps only in-frame clonotypes and omits some of them. The repertoire holds 2 million to 2.5 million clones, with about 93% as singletons. CD45RO-negative, CCR7-positively selected cells formed the naive CD8 fraction, excluding terminally differentiated effector memory CD45RA+ cells. The sequence came from a man aged 18 to 30 in good health. Some clones in this sample may be carry-over from other donors' samples. Sequencing was performed on naive CD8+ T cells from PBMCs.

The CDR3 bases are TGTGCCAGCAGCTTGCAGGGGGATGGCAATCAGCCCCAGCATTTT. Residues: CASSLQGDGNQPQHF. This chain uses TRBV5-6 with TRBJ1-5; 7 nucleotides align to TRBD1. Germline loops: CDR1 SGHDT, CDR2 YYEEEE. V shed 1 base and J 2 bases; nucleotides not matched to a gene: 3. The CDR3 runs to 15 residues. Full variable domain (outside the CDR3, taken from reference TRBV5-6 and TRBJ1-5): DAGVTQSPTHLIKTRGQQVTLRCSPKSGHDTVSWYQQALGQGPQFIFQYYEEEERQRGNFPDRFSGHQFPNYSSELNVNALLLGDSALYLCASSLQGDGNQPQHFGDGTRLSIL.